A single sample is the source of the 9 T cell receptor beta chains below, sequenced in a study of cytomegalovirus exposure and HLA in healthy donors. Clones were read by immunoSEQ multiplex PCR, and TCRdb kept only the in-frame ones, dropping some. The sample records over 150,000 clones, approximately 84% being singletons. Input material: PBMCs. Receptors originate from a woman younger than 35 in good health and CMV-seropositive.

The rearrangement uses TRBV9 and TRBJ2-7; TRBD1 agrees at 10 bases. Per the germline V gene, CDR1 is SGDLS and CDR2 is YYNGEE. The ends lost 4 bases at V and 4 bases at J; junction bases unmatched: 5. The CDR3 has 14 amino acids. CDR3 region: CASSPGTGAYEQYF. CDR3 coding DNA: TGTGCCAGCAGCCCCGGGACAGGGGCGTACGAGCAGTACTTC.

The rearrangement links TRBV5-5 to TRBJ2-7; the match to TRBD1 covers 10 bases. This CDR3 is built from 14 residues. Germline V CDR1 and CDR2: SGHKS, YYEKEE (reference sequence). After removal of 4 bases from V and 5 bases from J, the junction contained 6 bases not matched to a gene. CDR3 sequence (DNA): TGTGCCAGCAGCCCGGGACAGGGGTCCCACGAGCAGTACTTC. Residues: CASSPGQGSHEQYF.

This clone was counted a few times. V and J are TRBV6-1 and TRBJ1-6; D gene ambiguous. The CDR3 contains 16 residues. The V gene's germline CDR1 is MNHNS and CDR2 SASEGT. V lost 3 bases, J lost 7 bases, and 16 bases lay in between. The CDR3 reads CASSERPRAENSPLHF. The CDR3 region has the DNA TGTGCCAGCAGTGAGCGTCCGCGGGCAGAGAATTCACCCCTCCACTTT.

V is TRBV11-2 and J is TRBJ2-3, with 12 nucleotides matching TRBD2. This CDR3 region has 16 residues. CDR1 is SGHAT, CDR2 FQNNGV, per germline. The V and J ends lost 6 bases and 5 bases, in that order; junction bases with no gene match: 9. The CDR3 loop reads CASRSLAGGRRDTQYF. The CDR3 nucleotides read TGTGCCAGCAGATCTCTAGCGGGGGGGCGGAGAGATACGCAGTATTTT.

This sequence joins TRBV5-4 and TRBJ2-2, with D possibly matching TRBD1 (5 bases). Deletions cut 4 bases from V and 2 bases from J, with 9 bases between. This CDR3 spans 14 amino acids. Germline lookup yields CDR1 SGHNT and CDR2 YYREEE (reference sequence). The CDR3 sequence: CASSTDKNTGELFF. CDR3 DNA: TGTGCCAGCAGCACGGACAAAAACACCGGGGAGCTGTTTTTT.

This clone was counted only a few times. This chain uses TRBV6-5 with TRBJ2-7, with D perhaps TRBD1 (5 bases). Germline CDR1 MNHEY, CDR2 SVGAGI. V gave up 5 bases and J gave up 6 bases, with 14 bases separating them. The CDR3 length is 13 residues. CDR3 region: CASSEGEMGEQYF. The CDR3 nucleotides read TGTGCCAGCAGTGAAGGGGAAATGGGCGAGCAGTACTTC.

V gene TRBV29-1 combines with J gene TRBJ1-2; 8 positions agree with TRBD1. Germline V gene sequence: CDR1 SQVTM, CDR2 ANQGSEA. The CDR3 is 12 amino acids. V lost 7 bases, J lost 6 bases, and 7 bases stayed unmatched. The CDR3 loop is CSASDREDGYTF. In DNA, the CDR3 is TGCAGCGCCTCGGACAGGGAGGATGGCTACACCTTC.

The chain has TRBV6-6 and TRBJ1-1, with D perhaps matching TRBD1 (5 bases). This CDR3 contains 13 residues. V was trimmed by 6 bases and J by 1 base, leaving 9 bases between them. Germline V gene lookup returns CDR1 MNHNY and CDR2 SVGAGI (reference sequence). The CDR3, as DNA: TGTGCCAGCAGCGACAGAGAGAACACTGAAGCTTTCTTT. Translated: CASSDRENTEAFF.

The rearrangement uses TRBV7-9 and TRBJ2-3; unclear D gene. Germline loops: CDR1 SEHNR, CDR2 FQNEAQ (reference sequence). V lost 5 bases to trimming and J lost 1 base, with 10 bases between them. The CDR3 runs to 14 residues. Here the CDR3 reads CASSPRSGTDTQYF. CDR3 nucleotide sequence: TGTGCCAGCAGCCCCCGTTCGGGCACAGATACGCAGTATTTT.